A single sample is the source of the 15 T cell receptor beta chains below, sequenced in a study of T-cell reconstitution after alpha-beta-depleted transplantation in children listed by TCRdb under 2016. The library was generated by PCR. Instrument on record: Illumina HiSeq 2500. TCR libraries were prepared with molecular barcoding, using unique molecular identifiers to normalize TCRbeta repertoire quantification. In TCRdb, the public reads were trimmed at Q25 with fastp and aligned with MiXCR, with productive beta chains retained. Each record represents a unique CDR3 protein, reported with the most common genes and DNA among its rows. This sample is represented by some 840,000 distinct CDR3 sequences; about 15% of them were singletons. In total, the top ten clones hold about 4.6% of the sample. The sample's treatment or condition label, in plain terms: allogeneic hematopoietic cell transplantation with graft depleted of TCRalphabeta T cells and CD19 B cells.

The sequencing here drew on PBMCs, mostly from graft donor cells, taken 360 days after TCRalphabeta/CD19-depleted stem cell transplant. Every receptor here comes from a male patient aged 5 to 17 who had a stem cell transplant for acute lymphoblastic leukemia, so the T cells may come from the graft donor.

V is TRBV11-2 and J is TRBJ2-3; maybe TRBD1 (6 bases). CDR1 is SGHAT, CDR2 FQNNGV, per germline. Trimming removed 5 bases at V and 9 bases at J, with 21 bases between. The CDR3 runs to 15 residues. The DNA for the CDR3 is TGTGCCAGCAGCCCGAGGGACATTCCTAGGGGGACGCAGTATTTT. Amino acids: CASSPRDIPRGTQYF.

This clonotype turned up a few times. CDR3 residues: CSASNRVGETQYF. CDR3 sequence (DNA): TGCAGTGCTAGTAACAGGGTAGGGGAGACCCAGTACTTC. V gene TRBV20-1 combines with J gene TRBJ2-5; D possibly corresponds to TRBD1 (6 bases). This CDR3 contains 13 residues. Germline V gene lookup returns CDR1 DFQATT and CDR2 SNEGSKA (reference sequence). V lost 3 bases, J lost 5 bases, and 13 bases lay in between.

This clonotype was found a few times. The chain employs TRBV7-3 and TRBJ2-1, with D perhaps assigned TRBD1 or TRBD2 (5 bases each). CDR3 length: 13 amino acids. V was cut by 6 bases and J by 7 bases, with 13 bases left in between. Germline loops: CDR1 SGHTA, CDR2 FQGTGA. CDR3 in DNA: TGTGCCAGCAGTCAAGTCGAGGGGAATGAGCAGTTCTTC. Its translation is CASSQVEGNEQFF.

The sample holds a few counts of this clonotype. J is TRBJ2-1 and V is TRBV7-3, with TRBD2 matching over 8 bases. V lost 6 bases to trimming and J lost 5 bases; unmatched junction nucleotides: 9. Germline lookup yields CDR1 SGHTA and CDR2 FQGTGA. The CDR3 totals 15 residues. The CDR3 loop reads CASRDPSGSNNEQFF. DNA for the CDR3: TGTGCCAGCAGGGATCCTAGCGGGTCCAACAATGAGCAGTTCTTC. The whole variable domain, filled in from reference TRBV7-3 and TRBJ2-1, reads GAGVSQTPSNKVTEKGKYVELRCDPISGHTALYWYRQSLGQGPEFLIYFQGTGAADDSGLPNDRFFAVRPEGSVSTLKIQRTERGDSAVYLCASRDPSGSNNEQFFGPGTRLTVL.

This chain connects TRBV29-1 to TRBJ1-2, with D unclear. The CDR3 contains 13 residues. Between the trimmed V and J ends, which lost 6 bases and 4 bases, there was a span of 15 bases. CDR1 is SQVTM, CDR2 ANQGSEA, per germline. This CDR3 is CSVHEQGLYGYTF. The CDR3 DNA follows: TGCAGCGTCCACGAACAAGGTCTCTATGGCTACACCTTC.

This clonotype was seen more than once but under ten times. The chain uses TRBV18 and TRBJ2-1; D is undetermined. This CDR3 region has 14 residues. V lost 2 bases, J lost 0 bases, and 5 bases lay in between. Germline V gene data show CDR1 as KGHSH and CDR2 as LQKENI. In nucleotides, the CDR3 is TGTGCCAGCTCACCAGCGGCCTCCTACAATGAGCAGTTCTTC. Its translation is CASSPAASYNEQFF.

This clonotype was detected a few times. The chain employs TRBV7-3 and TRBJ2-1; 9 bases are a match to TRBD2. CDR1 is SGHTA and CDR2 is FQGTGA in the germline V gene. This CDR3 has 15 amino acids. V gave up 2 bases and J gave up 6 bases; unmatched junction bases: 5. CDR3 in amino acids: CASSLLAGRANEQFF. CDR3 sequence (DNA): TGTGCCAGCAGCTTACTAGCGGGAAGGGCCAATGAGCAGTTCTTC.

A note on this clonotype: Just one base apart from a much larger clone, this may be a read error. V gene TRBV12-3 or TRBV12-4 combines with J gene TRBJ2-1; 10 bases match TRBD2. J gave up 4 bases and V 5 bases, and 2 bases lay outside the gene matches. The CDR3 loop spans 14 amino acids. CDR3 sequence: CASSTSGIYNEQFF. In nucleotides, the CDR3 is TGTGCCAGCAGTACTAGCGGGATTTACAATGAGCAGTTCTTC.

This clonotype was seen many times. DNA for the CDR3: TGCGCCAGCAGCTGGGACAGGCTTAATGACATTCAGTACTTC. This gives the protein CASSWDRLNDIQYF. J is TRBJ2-4 and V is TRBV5-1; TRBD1 matches at 8 bases. The junction had 7 bases not matched to a gene; V was cut back by 3 bases and J by 8 bases. Germline CDR1 is SGHRS and CDR2 is YFSETQ. CDR3 length: 14 amino acids.

The rearrangement uses TRBV10-3 and TRBJ2-3; 10 nucleotides match TRBD2. Germline CDR1 is ENHRY and CDR2 is SYGVKD. V trimming: 4 bases; J trimming: 3 bases; junction bases outside the gene matches: 13. The CDR3 covers 18 residues. CDR3 protein: CAISVQREGFRGTDTQYF. CDR3 nucleotide sequence: TGTGCCATCAGTGTTCAGCGGGAGGGTTTTAGGGGAACAGATACGCAGTATTTT.

The chain has TRBV9 and TRBJ2-3; no definite D call. Germline V gene lookup returns CDR1 SGDLS and CDR2 YYNGEE. The CDR3 is 15 residues long. Trimming stripped 3 bases from V and 3 bases from J, with 14 bases between. CDR3 nucleotide sequence: TGTGCCAGCAGCGCCCGGTTCACCGGGACAGATACGCAGTATTTT. Protein: CASSARFTGTDTQYF.

This clonotype was seen a few times. The V gene is TRBV7-9, the J gene TRBJ2-3; D might be TRBD1 or TRBD2, each matching 5 bases. In germline, CDR1 is SEHNR, CDR2 FQNEAQ (reference sequence). The CDR3 runs to 15 residues. V was trimmed by 3 bases and J by 7 bases, leaving 17 bases between them. CDR3 sequence: CASSFPGIRGYTQYF. The CDR3 DNA is TGTGCCAGCAGCTTCCCAGGGATACGGGGCTATACGCAGTATTTT.

This clonotype was counted only a few times. The chain has TRBV11-2 and TRBJ1-5; D possibly corresponds to TRBD1 (5 bases). The V gene's germline CDR1 is SGHAT and CDR2 FQNNGV. The germline V and J ends were trimmed by 0 bases and 4 bases, with 10 bases remaining between them. The CDR3 extends over 15 amino acids. The CDR3 spells CASSLEPGLNQPQHF. The DNA of the CDR3 is TGTGCCAGCAGCTTAGAACCAGGGCTGAATCAGCCCCAGCATTTT.

The chain recombines TRBV6-5 with TRBJ2-7; D ambiguous. This CDR3 region has 15 residues. Germline V gene data show CDR1 as MNHEY and CDR2 as SVGAGI. V was trimmed by 2 bases and J by 0 bases, leaving 11 bases between them. CDR3 coding DNA: TGTGCCAGCAGTTACGGCAACGGTATCTCCTACGAGCAGTACTTC. It translates to CASSYGNGISYEQYF.

The chain combines TRBV19 with TRBJ2-2; D may be TRBD1 or TRBD2 (5 bases each). Germline assignment: CDR1 LNHDA and CDR2 SQIVND (reference sequence). Trimming took off 7 bases at V and 3 bases at J, with 6 bases between the two ends. This CDR3 comprises 12 residues. The DNA of the CDR3 is TGTGCCAGTATGGGGGACACCGGGGAGCTGTTTTTT. Translated: CASMGDTGELFF.